The 21 T cell receptor beta chains in this list originate from one sample, sequenced in a study of blood T cell repertoires in COVID-19. The method was immunoSEQ multiplex PCR; TCRdb's version includes in-frame clones alone and lacks a portion of them. The sample includes more than 150,000 clones, 65% to 85% seen only once; the top ten take around 16%. The sequenced sample consisted of peripheral blood. These receptor sequences come from a man in his fifties or sixties with active or convalescent COVID-19.

This clone has more than one count but fewer than ten. The gene calls are TRBV4-3 and TRBJ1-1, with D hard to call. Trimming removed 0 bases from V and 1 base from J, with 15 bases in between. CDR1 and CDR2 from the germline V gene are LGHNA and YSLEER. This CDR3 spans 17 amino acids. The chain's CDR3 is CASSQEHRHPGNTEAFF. Here the CDR3 DNA reads TGCGCCAGCAGCCAAGAACACCGACACCCCGGGAACACTGAAGCTTTCTTT.

The chain joins TRBV11-3 to TRBJ1-2, with D unclear. The CDR3 loop spans 13 amino acids. The germline V gene has CDR1 SGHNT and CDR2 YENEEA. Trimming cost V 5 bases and J 1 base, with 8 bases left between them. The CDR3: CASSNGDNYGYTF. In DNA form, the CDR3 reads TGTGCCAGCAGCAACGGGGATAACTATGGCTACACCTTC.

The chain combines TRBV27 with TRBJ2-5, with 11 bases aligning to TRBD2. V shed 6 bases, J shed 7 bases, and the junction held 10 bases outside the gene matches. Germline V gives CDR1 MNHEY, CDR2 SMNVEV (reference sequence). This CDR3 region has 15 residues. The chain's CDR3 is CASRSPGLAAWTQYF. The CDR3 bases are TGTGCCAGCAGATCCCCGGGACTAGCGGCCTGGACCCAGTACTTC.

The chain links TRBV6-1 to TRBJ2-4; the match to TRBD2 covers 8 bases. Germline V lookup: CDR1 MNHNS, CDR2 SASEGT. V lost 3 bases to trimming and J lost 9 bases; unmatched junction nucleotides: 7. The CDR3 is 14 amino acids. CDR3 in amino acids: CASSDGGRRGIQYF. CDR3 sequence (DNA): TGTGCCAGCAGTGACGGCGGGAGGAGGGGCATTCAGTACTTC.

The genes are TRBV7-3 and TRBJ2-1, with 7 nucleotides matching TRBD2. Germline V gene lookup returns CDR1 SGHTA and CDR2 FQGTGA. This CDR3 comprises 15 residues. With V trimmed by 6 bases and J by 10 bases, 15 bases remained unmatched. CDR3 region: CASSPLATPLGEQFF. The CDR3 DNA is TGTGCCAGCAGTCCACTAGCGACACCCCTAGGAGAGCAGTTCTTC.

The CDR3 sequence is CASSLLDRGQAFF. CDR3 nucleotides: TGTGCCAGCAGCCTTCTGGACAGGGGGCAGGCTTTCTTT. V usage is TRBV7-3 and J usage is TRBJ1-1, with 11 nucleotides matching TRBD1. With 5 bases clipped from V and 11 bases from J, the junction kept 7 bases outside the gene matches. The CDR3 contains 13 residues. The germline gives CDR1 SGHTA, CDR2 FQGTGA.

V gene TRBV15 combines with J gene TRBJ2-7; 9 bases match TRBD2. Germline V gene data show CDR1 as LNHNV and CDR2 as YYDKDF (reference sequence). V lost 4 bases to trimming and J lost 3 bases; unmatched junction nucleotides: 4. The CDR3 runs to 14 residues. CDR3 sequence (DNA): TGTGCCACCAGCACCATAGCGGGAGTCTACGAGCAGTACTTC. Protein product: CATSTIAGVYEQYF.

The chain carries TRBV28 and TRBJ2-7; D possibly corresponds to TRBD2 (6 bases). Germline values: CDR1 MDHEN, CDR2 SYDVKM. This CDR3 contains 15 residues. Deletions cut 5 bases from V and 2 bases from J, with 16 bases between. The CDR3 spells CASSPGGARTYEQYF. CDR3 nucleotides: TGTGCCAGCAGTCCCGGCGGGGCCCGAACCTACGAGCAGTACTTC.

V gene TRBV11-2 combines with J gene TRBJ2-1, with a possible D match to TRBD2 (6 bases). The V gene lost 6 bases and the J gene lost 6 bases, with 18 bases spanning the gap. Germline assignment: CDR1 SGHAT and CDR2 FQNNGV. This CDR3 region has 15 residues. The CDR3 coding sequence is TGTGCCAGCAGACCGACTCAGCGGGTTCCCAATGAGCAGTTCTTC. Translating it yields CASRPTQRVPNEQFF.

The V call is TRBV5-5, the J call TRBJ1-2, with 10 nucleotides matching TRBD1. Losses at the gene ends were 0 bases for V and 4 bases for J; bases not matched to a gene: 3. This CDR3 spans 15 amino acids. Germline CDR1 SGHKS, CDR2 YYEKEE (reference sequence). DNA for the CDR3: TGTGCCAGCAGCTTGGATGGGACAGGGGCCTATGGCTACACCTTC. Protein product: CASSLDGTGAYGYTF. Full variable domain (missing parts from reference TRBV5-5 and TRBJ1-2): DAGVTQSPTHLIKTRGQQVTLRCSPISGHKSVSWYQQVLGQGPQFIFQYYEKEERGRGNFPDRFSARQFPNYSSELNVNALLLGDSALYLCASSLDGTGAYGYTFGSGTRLTVV.

The chain recombines TRBV7-3 with TRBJ2-1, with 8 nucleotides matching TRBD2. Looked up from germline, CDR1 is SGHTA and CDR2 is FQGTGA. The CDR3 is made up of 15 amino acids. With 2 bases clipped from V and 5 bases from J, the junction kept 5 bases outside the gene matches. The CDR3 DNA reads TGTGCCAGCAGCTTAGACGGGAGGGGCCACAATGAGCAGTTCTTC. Residues: CASSLDGRGHNEQFF. Using reference TRBV7-3 and TRBJ2-1 for the parts outside the CDR3, the full variable domain is GAGVSQTPSNKVTEKGKYVELRCDPISGHTALYWYRQSLGQGPEFLIYFQGTGAADDSGLPNDRFFAVRPEGSVSTLKIQRTERGDSAVYLCASSLDGRGHNEQFFGPGTRLTVL.

V is TRBV7-2 and J is TRBJ2-3; 12 positions match TRBD2. The CDR3 is made up of 14 amino acids. After removal of 9 bases from V and 0 bases from J, the junction contained 1 base not matched to a gene. Germline V lookup: CDR1 SGHTA, CDR2 FQGNSA. In DNA form, the CDR3 reads TGTGCCAGTGGACTAGCGGGAAGCACAGATACGCAGTATTTT. Translated: CASGLAGSTDTQYF.

The chain is built from TRBV7-8 and TRBJ1-1; TRBD1 matches 9 bases. This CDR3 is built from 14 residues. Germline CDR1 reads SGHVS; CDR2 reads FQNEAQ. The trim removed 5 bases at V and 8 bases at J, leaving 9 bases unmatched. Here the CDR3 reads CASSRGTGIGEAFF. The CDR3 bases are TGTGCCAGCAGCCGCGGGACAGGGATAGGCGAAGCTTTCTTT.

V and J are TRBV10-3 and TRBJ2-7; 7 bases are shared with TRBD1. CDR1 is ENHRY and CDR2 is SYGVKD in the germline V gene. After removal of 8 bases from V and 5 bases from J, the junction contained 9 bases not matched to a gene. The CDR3 totals 13 residues. The CDR3 DNA reads TGTGCCATCTCAGAAAGGGGGCAGGACGAGCAGTACTTC. It codes for CAISERGQDEQYF.

The CDR3 sequence is CASSLDTVPGYQETQYF. The CDR3 region has the DNA TGTGCCAGCAGCTTAGACACCGTACCAGGGTACCAAGAGACCCAGTACTTC. The V and J genes are TRBV7-6 and TRBJ2-5, with D perhaps TRBD1 (5 bases). V was trimmed by 1 base and J by 0 bases, leaving 15 bases between them. The CDR3 is 17 residues long. CDR1 and CDR2 (germline): SGHVS, FNYEAQ.

This clone came up a few times. This sequence joins TRBV28 and TRBJ2-6, with D possibly TRBD2 on 6 matching bases. The CDR3 contains 15 residues. Trimming took 3 bases from V and 3 from J, leaving 9 bases between them. The V gene's germline CDR1 is MDHEN and CDR2 SYDVKM. DNA for the CDR3: TGTGCCAGCAGTTTTACCGGGAGTGGGGCCAACGTCCTGACTTTC. This encodes CASSFTGSGANVLTF.

V is TRBV7-2 and J is TRBJ2-3; D is possibly TRBD2 (5 bases). Germline loops: CDR1 SGHTA, CDR2 FQGNSA. The V gene lost 5 bases and the J gene lost 2 bases, with 11 bases spanning the gap. The CDR3 consists of 14 residues. CDR3 region: CASSPGLITDTQYF. The DNA for the CDR3 is TGTGCCAGCAGCCCAGGACTTATCACAGATACGCAGTATTTT.

The chain is built from TRBV19 and TRBJ2-7, with TRBD2 matching 10 bases. CDR3 length: 14 residues. With V trimmed by 5 bases and J by 6 bases, 7 bases remained unmatched. Germline V gene sequence: CDR1 LNHDA, CDR2 SQIVND (reference sequence). CDR3 in amino acids: CASSSAGGPIEQYF. Here the CDR3 DNA reads TGTGCCAGTAGTTCAGCGGGAGGGCCGATCGAGCAGTACTTC.

The chain joins TRBV6-2 or TRBV6-3 to TRBJ2-7; 8 bases match TRBD1. Germline V gene data show CDR1 as MNHEY and CDR2 as SVGEGT. The CDR3 is 15 residues long. Trimming removed 0 bases from V and 5 bases from J; junction bases left unmatched: 6. CDR3 sequence: CASSYSTRGLDEQYF. DNA for the CDR3: TGTGCCAGCAGTTACTCGACCAGGGGGCTTGACGAGCAGTACTTC.

This chain joins TRBV7-2 and TRBJ2-7; tentative D call: TRBD1 (6 bases). This CDR3 comprises 13 residues. Germline V lookup: CDR1 SGHTA, CDR2 FQGNSA. V lost 11 bases, J lost 2 bases, and 16 bases lay in between. In DNA, the CDR3 is TGTGCCGTGGGCCAGGGGTGGGCCTACGAGCAGTACTTC. It is translated as CAVGQGWAYEQYF.

The CDR3 DNA follows: TGCAGTGCTAGTCTGGGACAGGGTCCCTATAATTCACCCCTCCACTTT. As protein: CSASLGQGPYNSPLHF. This chain links TRBV20-1 with TRBJ1-6, with 9 bases aligning to TRBD1. Trimming took 3 bases from V and 2 from J; bases not matched to a gene: 5. CDR3 length equals 16 residues. Germline CDR1 and CDR2: DFQATT and SNEGSKA (reference sequence).